These 8 T cell receptor beta chains originate from one sample sequenced in a study of T cell responses to AZD1222 COVID-19 vaccine. Assay used: immunoSEQ multiplex PCR; TCRdb lists only in-frame clones, some missing. The sample has some 130,000 clones, about nine tenths seen once; the top ten hold approximately 6.8%. Specimen: peripheral blood, collected on day 0 of AZD1222 vaccination. The receptors stem from an adult in good health.

This sequence joins TRBV6-1 and TRBJ2-6, with 9 bases matching TRBD1. Germline CDR1 is MNHNS and CDR2 is SASEGT. The trim removed 4 bases at V and 3 bases at J, leaving 10 bases unmatched. The CDR3 consists of 18 residues. CDR3 protein: CASSAKWTGASGANVLTF. The CDR3 DNA reads TGTGCCAGCAGTGCCAAGTGGACAGGGGCAAGTGGGGCCAACGTCCTGACTTTC.

The J gene is TRBJ1-3, the V gene TRBV7-8, with a possible D match to TRBD1 (6 bases). The germline V gene has CDR1 SGHVS and CDR2 FQNEAQ. The V and J ends lost 6 bases and 0 bases respectively, with 18 bases between them. This CDR3 is built from 17 residues. The CDR3 nucleotides are TGTGCCAGCAGTTCTCAAAGACAGGCCAACTCTGGAAACACCATATATTTT. It is translated as CASSSQRQANSGNTIYF.

V is TRBV6-2 or TRBV6-3 and J is TRBJ2-1; TRBD2 agrees at 8 bases. CDR3 size: 17 residues. The V gene end was trimmed by 1 base and the J gene end by 0 bases; junction bases not matched to a gene: 5. Germline CDR1 reads MNHEY; CDR2 reads SVGEGT. The DNA of the CDR3 is TGTGCCAGCAGTTACTTTCGGGGGGGGAGCTCCTACAATGAGCAGTTCTTC. Protein product: CASSYFRGGSSYNEQFF.

CDR3 loop: CASSLVLGPNQYF. In DNA form, the CDR3 reads TGTGCCAGCAGTTTAGTATTGGGCCCCAACCAGTACTTC. V and J are TRBV12-3 or TRBV12-4 and TRBJ2-7; D call uncertain. This CDR3 is built from 13 residues. V lost 1 base and J lost 10, with 14 bases in between.

The chain employs TRBV7-9 and TRBJ2-7, with 7 bases aligning to TRBD1. V lost 5 bases and J lost 6; bases outside the gene matches: 4. The CDR3 is made up of 12 amino acids. The germline CDR1 and CDR2 sequences are SEHNR and FQNEAQ (reference sequence). The CDR3 spells CASSLGTVEQYF. In DNA form, the CDR3 reads TGTGCCAGCAGCCTCGGGACAGTCGAGCAGTACTTC. The entire variable domain, with the rest obtained from reference TRBV7-9 and TRBJ2-7, is as follows: DTGVSQNPRHKITKRGQNVTFRCDPISEHNRLYWYRQTLGQGPEFLTYFQNEAQLEKSRLLSDRFSAERPKGSFSTLEIQRTEQGDSAMYLCASSLGTVEQYFGPGTRLTVT.

This clone was seen only once. The chain employs TRBV7-9 and TRBJ2-5; D is unresolved. The V gene's germline CDR1 is SEHNR and CDR2 FQNEAQ (reference sequence). The CDR3 spans 10 residues. The V gene lost 8 bases and the J gene lost 5 bases, with 6 bases spanning the gap. As DNA, the CDR3 is TGTGCCAGCGGCGCGGAGACCCAGTACTTC. Residues: CASGAETQYF.

The chain has TRBV7-9 and TRBJ1-1; D is ambiguous. The CDR3 totals 13 residues. From germline, CDR1 is SEHNR and CDR2 FQNEAQ (reference sequence). Trimming left V 5 bases short and J 1 base short, with 8 bases between. The CDR3 DNA sequence: TGTGCCAGCAGCGTGGGTCCGAACACTGAAGCTTTCTTT. It specifies CASSVGPNTEAFF.

The chain carries TRBV5-4 and TRBJ2-2; TRBD2 aligns across 7 bases. Per the germline V gene, CDR1 is SGHNT and CDR2 is YYREEE (reference sequence). Trimming removed 4 bases from V and 3 bases from J; junction bases left unmatched: 3. This CDR3 is built from 14 residues. The chain's CDR3 is CASSPTSDTGELFF. The DNA of the CDR3 is TGTGCCAGCAGCCCAACTAGCGACACCGGGGAGCTGTTTTTT.